This passage covers 5 T cell receptor beta chains from one sample sequenced in a study of T cells in localized non-small cell lung cancer. Clones were read by immunoSEQ multiplex PCR, and TCRdb kept only the in-frame ones, dropping some. The sample holds under 50,000 clones; roughly 88% are singletons and the top ten take 5% to 6%. This sample comprised peripheral blood mononuclear cells, obtained before any cancer treatment. All receptors derive from a male donor at least 60 years old with stage II lung adenocarcinoma.

V is TRBV2 and J is TRBJ1-5, with no clear D. Germline loops: CDR1 SNHLY, CDR2 FYNNEI. The CDR3 spans 13 residues. Between the trimmed V and J ends, which lost 5 bases and 0 bases, there was a span of 5 bases. CDR3: CASSQNSNQPQHF. In nucleotides, the CDR3 is TGTGCCAGCAGTCAGAATAGCAATCAGCCCCAGCATTTT. Drawing the rest from reference TRBV2 and TRBJ1-5, the complete variable domain is EPEVTQTPSHQVTQMGQEVILRCVPISNHLYFYWYRQILGQKVEFLVSFYNNEISEKSEIFDDQFSVERPDGSNFTLKIRSTKLEDSAMYFCASSQNSNQPQHFGDGTRLSIL.

This rearrangement joins TRBV7-2 to TRBJ1-1; D gene uncertain. Trimming left V 3 bases short and J 1 base short, with 6 bases between. CDR1 and CDR2 from the germline V gene are SGHTA and FQGNSA. CDR3 length: 13 amino acids. CDR3 sequence: CASSFQKNTEAFF. CDR3 in DNA: TGTGCCAGCAGCTTTCAGAAGAACACTGAAGCTTTCTTT.

This clone has only a few counts. The V and J genes are TRBV5-1 and TRBJ1-1; no definite D call. The CDR3 consists of 14 residues. The germline V gene has CDR1 SGHRS and CDR2 YFSETQ. The V and J ends lost 1 base and 0 bases respectively, with 7 bases between them. CDR3 residues: CASSLTVMNTEAFF. The CDR3 coding sequence is TGCGCCAGCAGCTTGACGGTAATGAACACTGAAGCTTTCTTT.

This chain links TRBV7-2 with TRBJ2-1; TRBD2 matches at 7 bases. Germline lookup yields CDR1 SGHTA and CDR2 FQGNSA. This CDR3 has 16 residues. V was clipped by 1 base and J by 14 bases; unmatched bases: 17. The chain's CDR3 is CASSLEALRTGTKEFF. The CDR3 region has the DNA TGTGCCAGCAGCTTAGAGGCCTTAAGGACCGGGACTAAGGAGTTCTTC.

This chain uses TRBV7-3 with TRBJ2-1; no clear D gene. Looked up from germline, CDR1 is SGHTA and CDR2 is FQGTGA. Trimming shortened V by 2 bases and J by 5 bases, and 7 bases separated the two germline ends. This CDR3 is 13 amino acids long. CDR3 in DNA: TGTGCCAGCAGCTTACACCAGGACAATGAGCAGTTCTTC. Translating it yields CASSLHQDNEQFF.